These T cell receptor beta chains were read from a single sample in a study of cytomegalovirus exposure and HLA in healthy donors. Clones were read by immunoSEQ multiplex PCR, and TCRdb kept only the in-frame ones, dropping some. Altogether about 130,000 clones are present, about 73% being singletons, with the ten largest covering approximately 2.6%. The material sequenced was PBMCs. Every receptor here comes from a human donor in good health. Each CDR3 is given with its conserved first and last residue. Fields, in order: clone size, J gene, D gene, V gene, CDR3 DNA, CDR3 protein. D genes are given only for firm matches. Some rows mark clone size as missing; the rest say once, few, many or name a class of expanded clone.

clone_size: once
j_call: TRBJ1-5
d_call: TRBD1
v_call: TRBV16
cdr3_nt: TGTGCCAGCAGCCAAACAGGGGGCGGCAATCAGCCCCAGCATTTT
cdr3_aa: CASSQTGGGNQPQHF

clone_size: .
j_call: TRBJ2-7
d_call: TRBD1
v_call: TRBV4-2
cdr3_nt: TGTGCCAGCAGCCCGCTCGGGACAGCTTCCTACGAGCAGTACTTC
cdr3_aa: CASSPLGTASYEQYF

clone_size: .
j_call: TRBJ2-1
d_call: .
v_call: TRBV6-6
cdr3_nt: TGTGCCAGCAGTCACCCCGGGGGAGTGGGCAATGAGCAGTTCTTC
cdr3_aa: CASSHPGGVGNEQFF

clone_size: .
j_call: TRBJ1-5
d_call: .
v_call: TRBV30
cdr3_nt: TGTGCCTGGAGTGTGGTTGGGGGGAATCAGCCCCAGCATTTT
cdr3_aa: CAWSVVGGNQPQHF

clone_size: once
j_call: TRBJ2-3
d_call: .
v_call: TRBV18
cdr3_nt: TGTGCCAGCTCACCTTGGGGGGGCGCAGATACGCAGTATTTT
cdr3_aa: CASSPWGGADTQYF

clone_size: .
j_call: TRBJ2-5
d_call: TRBD1
v_call: TRBV15
cdr3_nt: TGTGCCACCAGCAGAGACGGCCCCGGGACGGGACAGGGCTACCTTTCGGCCCAGTACTTC
cdr3_aa: CATSRDGPGTGQGYLSAQYF

clone_size: few
j_call: TRBJ1-4
d_call: .
v_call: TRBV19
cdr3_nt: TGTGCCAGTAGTTATATCGGTACAGCGGGGGTTGTGATGTTTTTT
cdr3_aa: CASSYIGTAGVVMFF

clone_size: few
j_call: TRBJ1-2
d_call: .
v_call: TRBV2
cdr3_nt: TGTGCCAGCAGTGAAGCGTTCGGGATGCCTAATGGCTACACCTTC
cdr3_aa: CASSEAFGMPNGYTF

clone_size: few
j_call: TRBJ2-5
d_call: .
v_call: TRBV12-2
cdr3_nt: TGTGCAAGTCGCTTATTAGCATCCGGCTTAACGGCCGGACTAATCCAAGAGACCCAGTACTTC
cdr3_aa: CASRLLASGLTAGLIQETQYF

clone_size: .
j_call: TRBJ1-6
d_call: .
v_call: TRBV18
cdr3_nt: TGTGCCAGCTCACTTACAGGGCAGCCCTATAATTCACCCCTCCACTTT
cdr3_aa: CASSLTGQPYNSPLHF

clone_size: .
j_call: TRBJ2-6
d_call: .
v_call: TRBV5-1
cdr3_nt: TGCGCCAGCAGCTTGGTGGGGGGGCGGATTGGGGCCAACGTCCTGACTTTC
cdr3_aa: CASSLVGGRIGANVLTF

clone_size: .
j_call: TRBJ1-2
d_call: TRBD1
v_call: TRBV7-9
cdr3_nt: TGTGCCAGCAGCCGAACAGGGGGCTATGGCTACACCTTC
cdr3_aa: CASSRTGGYGYTF

clone_size: .
j_call: TRBJ2-1
d_call: .
v_call: TRBV2
cdr3_nt: TGTGCCAGCAGTGAAGCGCCGTCCCTAGATGAGCAGTTCTTC
cdr3_aa: CASSEAPSLDEQFF

clone_size: .
j_call: TRBJ2-7
d_call: .
v_call: TRBV7-8
cdr3_nt: TGTGCCAGCAGCTTAGCGTCGGCAGGGGTTCACGAGCAGTACTTC
cdr3_aa: CASSLASAGVHEQYF

clone_size: .
j_call: TRBJ1-1
d_call: .
v_call: TRBV6-1
cdr3_nt: TGTGCCAGCAGTGAATCGGCAGGGGTCACTGAAGCTTTCTTT
cdr3_aa: CASSESAGVTEAFF

clone_size: .
j_call: TRBJ2-1
d_call: .
v_call: TRBV21-1
cdr3_nt: TGTGCCAGCAGAAAAACCGAGGGAATTAGCTCCTACAATGAGCAGTTCTTC
cdr3_aa: CASRKTEGISSYNEQFF

clone_size: .
j_call: TRBJ2-1
d_call: TRBD2
v_call: TRBV7-9
cdr3_nt: TGTGCCAGCAGCTACCGGCACGGGGAGGGCACCTACAATGAGCAGTTCTTC
cdr3_aa: CASSYRHGEGTYNEQFF

clone_size: .
j_call: TRBJ1-6
d_call: TRBD1
v_call: TRBV10-3
cdr3_nt: TGTGCCACTAAGGGACAGTTAAATTCACCCCTCCACTTT
cdr3_aa: CATKGQLNSPLHF

clone_size: .
j_call: TRBJ2-7
d_call: TRBD2
v_call: TRBV28
cdr3_nt: TGTGCCAGCCGTTCTTGGGCGACTAGCTCCCACGAGCAGTACTTC
cdr3_aa: CASRSWATSSHEQYF

clone_size: .
j_call: TRBJ1-2
d_call: .
v_call: TRBV19
cdr3_nt: TGTGCCAGTAGTATGTCGCCCCCGAGAAGCTATGGCTACACCTTC
cdr3_aa: CASSMSPPRSYGYTF

clone_size: .
j_call: TRBJ1-1
d_call: .
v_call: TRBV6-4
cdr3_nt: TGTGCCAGCAGCGACCAGGGTCCTGAAGCTTTCTTT
cdr3_aa: CASSDQGPEAFF

clone_size: .
j_call: TRBJ2-5
d_call: TRBD2
v_call: TRBV4-3
cdr3_nt: TGCGCCAGCAGCCCCGGACTAGCGGGGGGCCCGGGGACCCAGTACTTC
cdr3_aa: CASSPGLAGGPGTQYF

clone_size: .
j_call: TRBJ2-7
d_call: .
v_call: TRBV20-1
cdr3_nt: TGCAGTGCTAGAGATCCGTACGAGCAGTACTTC
cdr3_aa: CSARDPYEQYF

clone_size: .
j_call: TRBJ2-3
d_call: .
v_call: TRBV6-6
cdr3_nt: TGTGCCAGCAGTTACTCGCTCAGCAGGGGCGATACGCAGTATTTT
cdr3_aa: CASSYSLSRGDTQYF

clone_size: .
j_call: TRBJ1-6
d_call: .
v_call: TRBV27
cdr3_nt: TGTGCCAGCACCCCGTGGGGCCGGTGGGGTAATTCACCCCTCCACTTT
cdr3_aa: CASTPWGRWGNSPLHF

clone_size: few
j_call: TRBJ2-5
d_call: TRBD2
v_call: TRBV18
cdr3_nt: TGTGCCAGCTCACCAACTAGCGGAAAAGAGACCCAGTACTTC
cdr3_aa: CASSPTSGKETQYF

clone_size: .
j_call: TRBJ2-7
d_call: TRBD2
v_call: TRBV7-3
cdr3_nt: TGTGCCAGCAGCTTAAGTGGCGGGGGGTGGTACGAGCAGTACTTC
cdr3_aa: CASSLSGGGWYEQYF

clone_size: .
j_call: TRBJ2-1
d_call: TRBD2
v_call: TRBV30
cdr3_nt: TGTGCCTGGAGTACCCTAAGACTAGCTGGTGAGCAGTTCTTC
cdr3_aa: CAWSTLRLAGEQFF

clone_size: .
j_call: TRBJ1-2
d_call: .
v_call: TRBV6-6
cdr3_nt: TGTGCCAGCAAGAGCGGGAACGCTAACTATGGCTACACCTTC
cdr3_aa: CASKSGNANYGYTF

clone_size: .
j_call: TRBJ2-7
d_call: TRBD2
v_call: TRBV18
cdr3_nt: TGTGCCAGCTCACCTGCTAGCGGTACCTACGAGCAGTACTTC
cdr3_aa: CASSPASGTYEQYF

clone_size: .
j_call: TRBJ2-3
d_call: .
v_call: TRBV2
cdr3_nt: TGTGCCAGCAGTCCCAGGGGCAGAGATACGCAGTATTTT
cdr3_aa: CASSPRGRDTQYF

clone_size: .
j_call: TRBJ1-2
d_call: .
v_call: TRBV10-3
cdr3_nt: TGTGCCATCAGTGAGAGCCTTGAGGGCTACACCTTC
cdr3_aa: CAISESLEGYTF

clone_size: .
j_call: TRBJ1-5
d_call: TRBD1
v_call: TRBV2
cdr3_nt: TGTGCCAGCAAACTTACAGGGGGCGGCAATCAGCCCCAGCATTTT
cdr3_aa: CASKLTGGGNQPQHF

clone_size: .
j_call: TRBJ2-1
d_call: .
v_call: TRBV7-2
cdr3_nt: TGTGCCAGCAGCTTAGCATTGGGGCAGTACAATGAGCAGTTCTTC
cdr3_aa: CASSLALGQYNEQFF

clone_size: .
j_call: TRBJ2-3
d_call: .
v_call: TRBV6-6
cdr3_nt: TGTGCCAGCAGTTCTGTCGATACGCAGTATTTT
cdr3_aa: CASSSVDTQYF

clone_size: .
j_call: TRBJ2-7
d_call: TRBD2
v_call: TRBV4-3
cdr3_nt: TGCGCCAGCCCCTGGACTAGCGGGCTTTGCGAGCAGTACTTC
cdr3_aa: CASPWTSGLCEQYF

clone_size: .
j_call: TRBJ2-6
d_call: TRBD2
v_call: TRBV5-4
cdr3_nt: TGTGCCAGCAGCTCCGGGACGCGGGGGGGAGGGTCTGGGGCCAACGTCCTGACTTTC
cdr3_aa: CASSSGTRGGGSGANVLTF

clone_size: .
j_call: TRBJ2-5
d_call: .
v_call: TRBV18
cdr3_nt: TGTGCCAGCTCACAAAAGGACTGGTACCAAGAGACCCAGTACTTC
cdr3_aa: CASSQKDWYQETQYF

clone_size: .
j_call: TRBJ2-7
d_call: TRBD1
v_call: TRBV11-3
cdr3_nt: TGTGCCAGCAGCTATCGACAGGGAAGCAGCTACGAGCAGTACTTC
cdr3_aa: CASSYRQGSSYEQYF

clone_size: .
j_call: TRBJ2-2
d_call: .
v_call: TRBV7-3
cdr3_nt: TGTGCCAGCAGCTTAACGTTCTCTATGGGGCTCCTTCCCGGGGAGCTGTTTTTT
cdr3_aa: CASSLTFSMGLLPGELFF

clone_size: once
j_call: TRBJ2-4
d_call: .
v_call: TRBV28
cdr3_nt: TGTGCCAGCATACAGAACATTCAGTACTTC
cdr3_aa: CASIQNIQYF

clone_size: .
j_call: TRBJ2-7
d_call: .
v_call: TRBV6-6
cdr3_nt: TGTGCCAGCATCCCCGGGACAAAATACGGCGAGCAGTACTTC
cdr3_aa: CASIPGTKYGEQYF

clone_size: .
j_call: TRBJ2-7
d_call: TRBD1
v_call: TRBV7-2
cdr3_nt: TGTGCCAGCAGCTTGGACAGGGAGTTAGACGAGCAGTACTTC
cdr3_aa: CASSLDRELDEQYF

clone_size: .
j_call: TRBJ2-5
d_call: TRBD2
v_call: TRBV5-4
cdr3_nt: TGTGCCAGCAGCACCCGGGGGGGTTTAAGGGAGGCCCAGTACTTC
cdr3_aa: CASSTRGGLREAQYF

clone_size: .
j_call: TRBJ2-2
d_call: .
v_call: TRBV9
cdr3_nt: TGTGCCAGCAGCCCCCCCGGGGACACCGGGGAGCTGTTTTTT
cdr3_aa: CASSPPGDTGELFF

clone_size: .
j_call: TRBJ2-1
d_call: .
v_call: TRBV27
cdr3_nt: TGTGCCAGCAGTTTCCAGGGGAATTACAATGAGCAGTTCTTC
cdr3_aa: CASSFQGNYNEQFF

clone_size: .
j_call: TRBJ1-3
d_call: TRBD1
v_call: TRBV9
cdr3_nt: TGTGCCAGCAGCGTAGATGGGACAGGCAGGGGAAACACCATATATTTT
cdr3_aa: CASSVDGTGRGNTIYF

clone_size: .
j_call: TRBJ2-3
d_call: .
v_call: TRBV7-2
cdr3_nt: TGTGCCAGCAGCTTACCTCGCGGACAGACCCACCCCACAGATACGCAGTATTTT
cdr3_aa: CASSLPRGQTHPTDTQYF

clone_size: .
j_call: TRBJ2-7
d_call: TRBD2
v_call: TRBV11-2
cdr3_nt: TGTGCCAGCAGCCCTAGGACTAGCGGCCTCTACGAGCAGTACTTC
cdr3_aa: CASSPRTSGLYEQYF

clone_size: few
j_call: TRBJ1-6
d_call: .
v_call: TRBV6-1
cdr3_nt: TGTGCCAGCAGTGAAGTCGCAGGTCCAGATTCACCCCTCCACTTT
cdr3_aa: CASSEVAGPDSPLHF

clone_size: .
j_call: TRBJ2-3
d_call: .
v_call: TRBV11-3
cdr3_nt: TGTGCCAGCAGCACCCGTCCCGGGAGCACAGATACGCAGTATTTT
cdr3_aa: CASSTRPGSTDTQYF